The 14 T cell receptor beta chains below come from one sample, sequenced in a study of PD-L1 blockade in urothelial cancer (dated by TCRdb to 2015 to 2018). Receptor amplification or capture employed the immunoSEQ multiplex PCR assay. Sourced from immuneACCESS, this table was stored by TCRdb with only in-frame sequences that have V and J called. A share of the clones is absent; for the studies checked, an unresolved V gene accounts for under half, and the remainder has no known explanation. In all, the sample holds about 30,000 clones, and over 70% of those were seen once. Of the sample, under 4.5% is held by the ten largest clones. The sample here was PBMCs, taken around atezolizumab (anti-PD-L1) treatment. These receptors all come from a man between 45 and 60 years old with urothelial cancer.

The chain couples TRBV6-4 to TRBJ2-1; 8 bases align to TRBD2. Looked up from germline, CDR1 is MRHNA and CDR2 is SNTAGT. With V trimmed by 9 bases and J by 10 bases, 11 bases remained unmatched. The CDR3 has 13 residues. CDR3 protein: CASAPGLVAEQFF. Written as DNA, the CDR3 is TGTGCCAGTGCGCCGGGACTAGTCGCCGAGCAGTTCTTC.

The sample holds a few counts of this clone. This chain connects TRBV7-3 to TRBJ2-1, with 10 nucleotides matching TRBD2. The CDR3 is 14 amino acids. Germline CDR1 SGHTA, CDR2 FQGTGA. V trimming: 4 bases; J trimming: 9 bases; junction bases outside the gene matches: 6. The CDR3, as DNA: TGTGCCAGCAGCTCCAGCGGGGGGGCCAGTGAGCAGTTCTTC. This sequence encodes CASSSSGGASEQFF.

CDR3 sequence: CSVEGKLSSYNEQFF. The CDR3 DNA follows: TGCAGCGTTGAAGGAAAGTTGAGCTCCTACAATGAGCAGTTCTTC. The chain combines TRBV29-1 with TRBJ2-1; D remains ambiguous. Germline-derived CDR1 and CDR2 are SQVTM and ANQGSEA. Trimming left V 1 base short and J 0 bases short, with 10 bases between. There are 15 residues in the CDR3.

The gene calls are TRBV9 and TRBJ2-7; weak D call: TRBD2 (6 bases). With 7 bases removed from V and 2 bases from J, the gap between germline ends came to 7 bases. The CDR3 sequence is 11 residues long. The germline gives CDR1 SGDLS, CDR2 YYNGEE. The CDR3 here is CASGTPYEQYF. The DNA for the CDR3 is TGTGCCAGCGGGACTCCCTACGAGCAGTACTTC.

The V gene is TRBV20-1, the J gene TRBJ1-1; a possible D gene is TRBD1 (5 bases). V lost 5 bases and J lost 4, with 8 bases in between. Germline V gene data show CDR1 as DFQATT and CDR2 as SNEGSKA (reference sequence). This CDR3 comprises 11 residues. CDR3 sequence: CSARGFTEAFF. Here the CDR3 DNA reads TGCAGTGCTCGGGGGTTCACTGAAGCTTTCTTT.

The genes are TRBV18 and TRBJ1-2; 8 bases match TRBD1. From germline, CDR1 is KGHSH and CDR2 LQKENI. This CDR3 contains 14 residues. V gave up 4 bases and J gave up 2 bases; unmatched junction bases: 3. The DNA for the CDR3 is TGTGCCAGCTCACAGGGGACAGGAAACTATGGCTACACCTTC. Its translation: CASSQGTGNYGYTF. The full variable domain, with the rest looked up from reference TRBV18 and TRBJ1-2, is NAGVMQNPRHLVRRRGQEARLRCSPMKGHSHVYWYRQLPEEGLKFMVYLQKENIIDESGMPKERFSAEFPKEGPSILRIQQVVRGDSAAYFCASSQGTGNYGYTFGSGTRLTVV.

This clone occurred a few times. The V call is TRBV28, the J call TRBJ1-2, with TRBD1 identical over 7 bases. Germline V gene sequence: CDR1 MDHEN, CDR2 SYDVKM. The CDR3 is made up of 14 amino acids. After removal of 3 bases from V and 7 bases from J, the junction contained 8 bases not matched to a gene. The CDR3 loop reads CASSLGQGVGGYTF. As DNA, the CDR3 is TGTGCCAGCAGTTTGGGGCAGGGGGTAGGTGGCTACACCTTC.

The V and J genes are TRBV30 and TRBJ2-5; D gene uncertain. The CDR3 covers 14 residues. V lost 2 bases to trimming and J lost 5 bases, with 15 bases between them. The germline V gene has CDR1 GTSNPN and CDR2 SVGIG (reference sequence). In DNA form, the CDR3 reads TGTGCCTGGAGTCCCGGAGTGATCGGCGAGACCCAGTACTTC. Translation gives CAWSPGVIGETQYF.

The CDR3 loop is CASSLGGTSGGRSYNEQFF. The CDR3 DNA is TGTGCCAGCAGCTTGGGTGGGACTAGCGGGGGCCGCTCCTACAATGAGCAGTTCTTC. V is TRBV5-4 and J is TRBJ2-1; the match to TRBD2 covers 14 bases. The V segment lost 0 bases and the J segment 0 bases; nucleotides outside the gene matches: 5. The CDR3 has 19 residues. Germline CDR1 and CDR2: SGHNT and YYREEE (reference sequence).

This chain uses TRBV9 with TRBJ2-1, with 16 positions matching TRBD2. The CDR3 has 15 residues. Germline values: CDR1 SGDLS, CDR2 YYNGEE. V lost 2 bases and J lost 12; bases outside the gene matches: 5. Here the CDR3 reads CASSVGLAGGYGQFF. The CDR3 nucleotides are TGTGCCAGCAGCGTGGGACTAGCGGGGGGGTACGGGCAGTTCTTC.

The chain uses TRBV25-1 and TRBJ1-2, with no clear D. The CDR3 covers 15 residues. Germline V gene sequence: CDR1 MGHDK, CDR2 SYGVNS. Trimming left V 2 bases short and J 2 bases short, with 12 bases between. The chain's CDR3 is CASSEIMAGNYGYTF. CDR3 sequence (DNA): TGTGCCAGCAGTGAAATCATGGCGGGCAACTATGGCTACACCTTC.

The chain couples TRBV6-4 to TRBJ2-1, with 12 bases that match TRBD2. V trimming: 0 bases; J trimming: 7 bases; junction bases outside the gene matches: 1. The CDR3 loop spans 15 amino acids. Germline V gives CDR1 MRHNA, CDR2 SNTAGT. CDR3 amino acids: CASSDSTSGSNEQFF. CDR3 DNA: TGTGCCAGCAGTGACTCGACTAGCGGGAGTAATGAGCAGTTCTTC.

J is TRBJ1-1 and V is TRBV6-1; possibly TRBD1 for D (5 bases). The CDR3 spans 13 residues. Deletions cut 11 bases from V and 0 bases from J, with 13 bases between. Germline loops: CDR1 MNHNS, CDR2 SASEGT. CDR3 bases: TGTGCCCTGTGGGGCACCTTGAACACTGAAGCTTTCTTT. This encodes CALWGTLNTEAFF.

The chain has TRBV9 and TRBJ2-7; D gene ambiguous. This CDR3 is 14 amino acids long. V lost 0 bases and J 5 bases, leaving 12 bases between the germline ends. The V gene's germline CDR1 is SGDLS and CDR2 YYNGEE. CDR3 DNA sequence: TGTGCCAGCAGCGTAGGTGTCAGGTCTCACGAGCAGTACTTC. Protein product: CASSVGVRSHEQYF. The full variable domain, with the rest looked up from reference TRBV9 and TRBJ2-7, is DSGVTQTPKHLITATGQRVTLRCSPRSGDLSVYWYQQSLDQGLQFLIQYYNGEERAKGNILERFSAQQFPDLHSELNLSSLELGDSALYFCASSVGVRSHEQYFGPGTRLTVT.